Shown below are 14 T cell receptor beta chains from a single sample sequenced in a study of T-cell reconstitution after alpha-beta-depleted transplantation in children. Researchers prepared the TCRbeta library using unique molecular identifiers, the study reports. TCRdb redid the calling of the PCR reads with MiXCR, one entry per CDR3 protein. The top ten clones hold 2% of a sample with 490,000 or so distinct CDR3 sequences, about 10% of them seen once. The sequences come from PBMCs, collected before TCRalphabeta/CD19-depleted stem cell transplant. These receptors all come from a child aged 2 to 10 with inherited bone marrow failure, due to receive a stem cell transplant.

This sequence joins TRBV7-8 and TRBJ2-2; D is ambiguous. Per the germline V gene, CDR1 is SGHVS and CDR2 is FQNEAQ. The CDR3 runs 15 residues. Trimming shortened V by 0 bases and J by 3 bases, and 8 bases separated the two germline ends. CDR3 loop: CASSLARTHTGELFF. The CDR3 nucleotides read TGTGCCAGCAGCTTAGCGAGGACCCACACCGGGGAGCTGTTTTTT.

Many counts were recorded for this clonotype. The chain recombines TRBV7-9 with TRBJ2-1; the match to TRBD2 covers 13 bases. The V gene end was trimmed by 5 bases and the J gene end by 6 bases; junction bases not matched to a gene: 4. Germline CDR1 reads SEHNR; CDR2 reads FQNEAQ (reference sequence). The CDR3 covers 15 residues. The CDR3 reads CASSPTSGRGNEQFF. In nucleotides, the CDR3 is TGTGCCAGCAGCCCCACTAGCGGGAGGGGCAATGAGCAGTTCTTC.

This clonotype was picked up many times. CDR3 region: CASSSPVQETQYF. For the CDR3, the DNA is TGTGCCAGCAGTTCGCCAGTTCAAGAGACCCAGTACTTC. The chain is built from TRBV28 and TRBJ2-5; D ambiguous. This CDR3 has 13 residues. Germline assignment: CDR1 MDHEN and CDR2 SYDVKM. The V end lost 4 bases, the J end lost 2 bases, and 8 bases lay between the germline ends.

This clonotype was detected ten times or more. The chain is built from TRBV4-2 and TRBJ2-7, with TRBD2 matching 7 bases. Per germline, CDR1 LGHNA and CDR2 YNFKEQ. J was trimmed by 0 bases and V by 6 bases; bases with no gene match: 17. CDR3 size: 18 residues. The CDR3 DNA sequence: TGTGCCAGCAGTCATATGTTGGGAGCGGGACGACACTCCTACGAGCAGTACTTC. It codes for CASSHMLGAGRHSYEQYF.

The table lists this clonotype with many counts. The genes are TRBV5-1 and TRBJ2-3; 12 nucleotides align to TRBD2. With V trimmed by 4 bases and J by 1 base, 10 bases remained unmatched. CDR1 is SGHRS and CDR2 is YFSETQ in the germline V gene. The CDR3 sequence is 18 residues long. Written as DNA, the CDR3 is TGCGCCAGCAGCCCTCCGCTAGCGGGAGGGATAGGCACAGATACGCAGTATTTT. This encodes CASSPPLAGGIGTDTQYF.

The rearrangement links TRBV30 to TRBJ2-1; D remains ambiguous. V shed 3 bases and J shed 7 bases, with 10 bases lying between them. The germline gives CDR1 GTSNPN, CDR2 SVGIG (reference sequence). CDR3 length equals 12 residues. The CDR3 loop reads CAWRSHLNEQFF. The CDR3 nucleotides are TGTGCCTGGAGGTCCCACCTTAATGAGCAGTTCTTC.

This clonotype turned up a few times. The chain combines TRBV4-3 with TRBJ2-7; 13 bases match TRBD2. The germline gives CDR1 LGHNA, CDR2 YSLEER. Trimming took 3 bases from V and 6 from J; bases not matched to a gene: 8. The CDR3 runs to 16 residues. This CDR3 reads CASSQAPGLAGSEQYF. The DNA of the CDR3 is TGCGCCAGCAGCCAGGCCCCGGGACTAGCGGGGTCCGAGCAGTACTTC.

Many counts were recorded for this clonotype. The rearrangement links TRBV21-1 to TRBJ2-3; the DNA was not compared with TRBD1, the D call given in the table. TRBV21-1 corresponds to a pseudogene. This CDR3 has 18 residues. Here the CDR3 reads CASIPLPRDRDPPDTQYF. The CDR3, as DNA: TGTGCCAGCATCCCCCTCCCTCGGGACAGGGATCCTCCAGATACGCAGTATTTT.

This clonotype was found many times. In nucleotides, the CDR3 is TGTGCCAGCAGCCCGAGCTTGTATTTGTCCTATGAGCAGTTCTTC. Encoded protein: CASSPSLYLSYEQFF. V usage is TRBV7-2 and J usage is TRBJ2-1; D gene unclear. V was shortened by 5 bases and J by 8 bases, with 19 bases between the two germline ends. The CDR3 is 15 amino acids. Germline V gives CDR1 SGHTA, CDR2 FQGNSA.

This clonotype was counted many times. This sequence joins TRBV27 and TRBJ2-1, with D possibly being TRBD2 (6 bases). CDR3 length: 13 residues. The germline gives CDR1 MNHEY, CDR2 SMNVEV (reference sequence). V was shortened by 0 bases and J by 9 bases, with 9 bases between the two germline ends. DNA for the CDR3: TGTGCCAGCAGTTTATCGGGGGGTGGTGAGCAGTTCTTC. Residues: CASSLSGGGEQFF.

In the case of this clonotype: One end of the junction varies from germline; a read error may be responsible. The gene calls are TRBV7-7 and TRBJ1-1, with a weak D call TRBD1 (5 bases). Per germline, CDR1 SSHAT and CDR2 FNYEAQ (reference sequence). CDR3 size: 15 residues. The CDR3 region has the DNA TGTGCTAGCAGCTTATGGCGCAGGGTGGACACTGAAGCTTTCTTT. This sequence encodes CASSLWRRVDTEAFF.

The sample holds a few counts of this clonotype. The chain recombines TRBV6-6 with TRBJ2-2, with no clear D. This CDR3 is 12 amino acids long. Trimming cost V 11 bases and J 4 bases, with 11 bases left between them. Per germline, CDR1 MNHNY and CDR2 SVGAGI (reference sequence). CDR3 DNA sequence: TGTGCCGTTCAGTTTAGCACCGGGGAGCTGTTTTTT. As protein: CAVQFSTGELFF.

This clonotype was detected many times. The chain couples TRBV5-5 to TRBJ2-3; D not resolved. Germline V gives CDR1 SGHKS, CDR2 YYEKEE (reference sequence). Deletions cut 4 bases from V and 6 bases from J, with 9 bases between. CDR3 length: 12 amino acids. CDR3 residues: CASSPAADTQYF. The CDR3 bases are TGTGCCAGCAGCCCGGCCGCGGATACGCAGTATTTT. Full variable domain (remainder filled in from reference TRBV5-5 and TRBJ2-3): DAGVTQSPTHLIKTRGQQVTLRCSPISGHKSVSWYQQVLGQGPQFIFQYYEKEERGRGNFPDRFSARQFPNYSSELNVNALLLGDSALYLCASSPAADTQYFGPGTRLTVL.

V is TRBV5-1 and J is TRBJ2-3; 7 bases are shared with TRBD2. There are 16 residues in the CDR3. In germline, CDR1 is SGHRS, CDR2 YFSETQ. V lost 4 bases and J lost 1; bases outside the gene matches: 9. In DNA, the CDR3 is TGCGCCAGCAGCCGGGACGTCCGGGAGGGCACAGATACGCAGTATTTT. Translating gives CASSRDVREGTDTQYF.